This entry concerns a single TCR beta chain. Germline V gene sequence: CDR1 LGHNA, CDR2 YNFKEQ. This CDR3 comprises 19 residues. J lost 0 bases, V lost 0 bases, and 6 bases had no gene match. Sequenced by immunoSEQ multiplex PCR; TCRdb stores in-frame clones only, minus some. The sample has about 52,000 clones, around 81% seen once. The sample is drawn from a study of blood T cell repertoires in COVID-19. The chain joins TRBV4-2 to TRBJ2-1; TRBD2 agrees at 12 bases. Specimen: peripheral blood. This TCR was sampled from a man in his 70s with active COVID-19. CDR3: CASSQETSGGWSSYNEQFF. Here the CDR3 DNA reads TGTGCCAGCAGCCAAGAAACTAGCGGGGGGTGGAGCTCCTACAATGAGCAGTTCTTC.